These T cell receptor beta chains were read from a single sample in a study of cytomegalovirus exposure and HLA in healthy donors. Clones were sequenced by immunoSEQ multiplex PCR, and TCRdb holds only the in-frame ones, with some missing. The table lists about 150,000 clones, roughly 80% of them singletons. Sequenced: PBMCs. The source is a male donor in good health and CMV-seronegative. Both conserved end residues are part of each CDR3. Each record gives: J gene, V gene, clone size, CDR3 length, D gene, CDR3 protein, CDR3 DNA. D genes are given only for firm matches. Clone size is given for some rows only: seen once, a few or many times, or a class if the clone is expanded.

TRBJ2-4 | TRBV19 | - | 15 | TRBD2 | CASSILAGGKNIQYF | TGTGCCAGTAGTATCCTAGCGGGAGGCAAAAACATTCAGTACTTC
TRBJ2-7 | TRBV4-2 | - | 16 | TRBD1 | CASSQGTGTGSYEQYF | TGTGCCAGCAGCCAAGGGACCGGGACAGGGTCCTACGAGCAGTACTTC
TRBJ2-7 | TRBV27 | - | 17 | - | CASSLSRLREFTYEQYF | TGTGCCAGCAGTTTATCTCGACTACGGGAGTTTACCTACGAGCAGTACTTC
TRBJ1-1 | TRBV5-1 | - | 14 | TRBD1 | CASSGTVMNTEAFF | TGCGCCAGCAGCGGGACAGTAATGAACACTGAAGCTTTCTTT
TRBJ2-2 | TRBV7-9 | - | 13 | - | CASSPTGPGELFF | TGTGCCAGCAGCCCCACAGGTCCCGGGGAGCTGTTTTTT
TRBJ2-7 | TRBV7-8 | - | 12 | - | CASSLVGSPQYF | TGTGCCAGCAGCTTAGTTGGTAGCCCCCAGTACTTC
TRBJ1-1 | TRBV4-3 | - | 17 | - | CASSQEPHGGGNTEAFF | TGCGCCAGCAGCCAAGAGCCGCATGGGGGGGGGAACACTGAAGCTTTCTTT
TRBJ2-2 | TRBV9 | - | 14 | - | CASSANQGSRELFF | TGTGCCAGCAGCGCAAATCAGGGGAGTCGGGAGCTGTTTTTT
TRBJ2-1 | TRBV10-3 | - | 13 | - | CATRTNTGDEQFF | TGTGCCACGAGGACCAACACGGGAGATGAGCAGTTCTTC
TRBJ1-1 | TRBV6-5 | - | 15 | - | CASSMTRTLNTEAFF | TGTGCCAGCAGTATGACTAGGACCCTGAACACTGAAGCTTTCTTT
TRBJ2-7 | TRBV7-8 | - | 15 | - | CASSLAGGYYDEQYF | TGTGCCAGCAGCCTAGCCGGAGGTTACTACGACGAGCAGTACTTC
TRBJ2-7 | TRBV29-1 | - | 13 | - | CSVEVGGNYEQYF | TGCAGCGTTGAAGTCGGAGGGAACTACGAGCAGTACTTC
TRBJ2-7 | TRBV28 | - | 16 | - | CASSPPEGPARYEQYF | TGTGCCAGCAGTCCCCCCGAGGGCCCGGCTCGCTACGAGCAGTACTTC
TRBJ2-7 | TRBV7-2 | once | 15 | - | CASSLSSGARNEQYF | TGTGCCAGCAGCTTAAGTTCAGGGGCTCGAAACGAGCAGTACTTC
TRBJ2-1 | TRBV19 | - | 21 | TRBD1 | CASSSSGTGGVLALRGNEQFF | TGTGCCAGTAGTAGCTCTGGGACAGGGGGCGTGCTAGCCCTTAGGGGCAATGAGCAGTTCTTC
TRBJ1-6 | TRBV5-6 | few | 15 | TRBD1 | CASSLFTGANSPLHF | TGTGCCAGCAGCTTGTTCACAGGGGCTAATTCACCCCTCCACTTT
TRBJ1-5 | TRBV28 | - | 12 | - | CASTSGYQPQHF | TGTGCCAGCACTAGTGGGTATCAGCCCCAGCATTTT
TRBJ1-3 | TRBV29-1 | - | 14 | - | CSVAENLSGNTIYF | TGCAGCGTTGCCGAGAACCTCTCTGGAAACACCATATATTTT
TRBJ2-1 | TRBV19 | - | 15 | TRBD2 | CASSMGASGIIEQFF | TGTGCCAGTAGTATGGGGGCTAGCGGGATAATTGAGCAGTTCTTC
TRBJ2-5 | TRBV19 | - | 16 | TRBD1 | CASSNSGQGIQETQYF | TGTGCCAGTAGTAACTCGGGACAGGGAATCCAAGAGACCCAGTACTTC
TRBJ2-2 | TRBV9 | few | 16 | TRBD2 | CASSSFLREGTGELFF | TGTGCCAGCAGCTCATTTTTGCGGGAGGGCACCGGGGAGCTGTTTTTT
TRBJ1-6 | TRBV28 | - | 16 | TRBD1 | CASRSTGTGLYSPLHF | TGTGCCAGCAGATCAACCGGGACAGGGCTCTATTCACCCCTCCACTTT
TRBJ2-5 | TRBV19 | - | 13 | - | CATSGQRQETQYF | TGTGCCACTTCTGGGCAAAGACAAGAGACCCAGTACTTC
TRBJ1-1 | TRBV28 | - | 16 | TRBD1 | CASSLHSPGQGTEAFF | TGTGCCAGCAGTTTACACTCCCCGGGACAGGGCACTGAAGCTTTCTTT
TRBJ1-2 | TRBV10-3 | - | 15 | TRBD1 | CAISDLAGQGVAYTF | TGTGCCATCAGTGACCTCGCGGGACAGGGTGTGGCCTACACCTTC
TRBJ1-3 | TRBV4-1 | - | 14 | TRBD1 | CASSLHRGGNTIYF | TGCGCCAGCAGCCTCCACAGGGGAGGAAACACCATATATTTT
TRBJ2-2 | TRBV7-2 | - | 14 | - | CASRDHGDTGELFF | TGTGCCAGCAGAGATCACGGAGACACCGGGGAGCTGTTTTTT
TRBJ2-3 | TRBV19 | once | 17 | - | CASSIDPGAKDLGTQYF | TGTGCCAGTAGTATAGATCCGGGAGCAAAGGACCTAGGTACGCAGTATTTT
TRBJ2-3 | TRBV5-4 | - | 15 | - | CASRSVGNGADTQYF | TGTGCCAGCAGATCGGTGGGTAACGGGGCAGATACGCAGTATTTT
TRBJ2-7 | TRBV19 | - | 12 | - | CASSIPGLEQYF | TGTGCCAGTAGTATTCCGGGGTTGGAGCAGTACTTC
TRBJ2-3 | TRBV2 | - | 18 | TRBD2 | CASSEFNTRDYRTDTQYF | TGTGCCAGCAGTGAATTTAATACCCGGGACTACCGCACAGATACGCAGTATTTT
TRBJ2-7 | TRBV7-5 | - | 11 | - | CVRSLGNEQYF | TGTGTCAGAAGCCTCGGGAACGAGCAGTACTTC
TRBJ1-2 | TRBV6-6 | few | 13 | TRBD1 | CASSGDRVHGYTF | TGTGCCAGCAGTGGGGACAGGGTCCATGGCTACACCTTC
TRBJ1-2 | TRBV6-4 | - | 13 | - | CASSQTGIYGYTF | TGTGCCAGCAGTCAAACCGGGATCTATGGCTACACCTTC
TRBJ1-4 | TRBV4-3 | - | 14 | TRBD1 | CASSQVTGAAELFF | TGCGCCAGCAGCCAAGTAACAGGGGCCGCGGAACTGTTTTTT
TRBJ2-3 | TRBV5-1 | - | 15 | - | CASSLERLSTDTQYF | TGCGCCAGCAGCTTAGAGAGGCTTAGCACAGATACGCAGTATTTT
TRBJ1-3 | TRBV6-5 | - | 15 | TRBD1 | CATRDSLLSGNTIYF | TGTGCCACCCGGGACAGCTTACTCTCTGGAAACACCATATATTTT
TRBJ1-2 | TRBV5-1 | - | 17 | TRBD1 | CASSSAFGQGTNYGYTF | TGCGCCAGCAGCTCGGCATTTGGACAGGGGACTAACTATGGCTACACCTTC
TRBJ2-7 | TRBV7-6 | - | 18 | TRBD2 | CASSFATGTSGRAGEQYF | TGTGCCAGCAGCTTTGCGACCGGGACTAGCGGGAGGGCTGGAGAGCAGTACTTC